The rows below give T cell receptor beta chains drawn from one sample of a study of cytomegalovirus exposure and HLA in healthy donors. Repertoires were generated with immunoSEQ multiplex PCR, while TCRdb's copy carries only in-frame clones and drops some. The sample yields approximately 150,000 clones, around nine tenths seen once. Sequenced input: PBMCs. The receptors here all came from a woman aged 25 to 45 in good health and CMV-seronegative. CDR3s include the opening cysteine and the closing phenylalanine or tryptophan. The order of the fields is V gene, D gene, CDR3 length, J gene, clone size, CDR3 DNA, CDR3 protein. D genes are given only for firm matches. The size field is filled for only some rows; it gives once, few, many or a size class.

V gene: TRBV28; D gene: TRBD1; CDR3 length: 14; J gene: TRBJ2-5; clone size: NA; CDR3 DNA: TGTGCCAGCAGTTTAGGACAGGGCCAAGAGACCCAGTACTTC; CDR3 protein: CASSLGQGQETQYF
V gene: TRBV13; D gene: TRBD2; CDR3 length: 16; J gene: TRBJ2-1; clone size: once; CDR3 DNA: TGTGCCAGCAGCGCCACAACTAGCGGGAGGGTTAATGAGCAGTTCTTC; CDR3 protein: CASSATTSGRVNEQFF
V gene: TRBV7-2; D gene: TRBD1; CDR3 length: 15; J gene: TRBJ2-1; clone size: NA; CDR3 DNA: TGTGCCAGCAGCTTAAGACGGGACAGAAACAATGAGCAGTTCTTC; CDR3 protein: CASSLRRDRNNEQFF
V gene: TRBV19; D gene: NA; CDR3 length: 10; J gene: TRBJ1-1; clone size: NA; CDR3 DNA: TGTGCCAGTCGACAGGCTGAAGCTTTCTTT; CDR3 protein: CASRQAEAFF
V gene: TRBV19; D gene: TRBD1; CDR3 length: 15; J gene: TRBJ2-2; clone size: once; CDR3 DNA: TGTGCCAGTAGTAGGGACAGGGAAAGCACCGGGGAGCTGTTTTTT; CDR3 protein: CASSRDRESTGELFF
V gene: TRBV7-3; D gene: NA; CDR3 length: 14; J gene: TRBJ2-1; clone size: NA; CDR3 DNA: TGTGCCAGCAGCTTGAGGGCCGAGAACAATGAGCAGTTCTTC; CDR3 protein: CASSLRAENNEQFF
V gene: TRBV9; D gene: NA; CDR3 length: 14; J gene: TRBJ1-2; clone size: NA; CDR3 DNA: TGTGCCAGCAGCGTAGCTGCAGGGGACTATGGCTACACCTTC; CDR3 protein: CASSVAAGDYGYTF
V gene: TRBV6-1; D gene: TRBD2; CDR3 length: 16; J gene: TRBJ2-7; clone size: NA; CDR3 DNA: TGTGCCAGCAGTGACGGGGGGGGCGGGGGGCCTTACGAGCAGTACTTC; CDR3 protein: CASSDGGGGGPYEQYF
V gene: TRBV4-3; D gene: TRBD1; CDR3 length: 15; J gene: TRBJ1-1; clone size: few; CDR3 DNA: TGCGCCAGCAGCCTAACCCCGACAGGGGCCACTGAAGCTTTCTTT; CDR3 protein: CASSLTPTGATEAFF
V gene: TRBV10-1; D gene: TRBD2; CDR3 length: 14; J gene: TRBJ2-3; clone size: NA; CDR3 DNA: TGCGCCAGCAGTCCCAGCGGGGCCACAGATACGCAGTATTTT; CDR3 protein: CASSPSGATDTQYF
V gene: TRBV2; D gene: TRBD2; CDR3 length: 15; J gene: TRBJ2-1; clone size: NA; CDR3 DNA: TGTGCCAGCAAAGGGGAACTAGCGGGGGGCAATGAGCAGTTCTTC; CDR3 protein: CASKGELAGGNEQFF
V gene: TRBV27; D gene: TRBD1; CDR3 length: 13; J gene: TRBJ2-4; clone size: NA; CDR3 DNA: TGTGCCAGCAGTCCCACAGGGGGGAACATTCAGTACTTC; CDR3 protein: CASSPTGGNIQYF
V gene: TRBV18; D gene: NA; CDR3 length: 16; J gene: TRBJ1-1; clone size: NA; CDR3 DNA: TGTGCCAGCTCACCAGGCGGCGGCCTTGGGTCCATTGAAGCTTTCTTT; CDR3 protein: CASSPGGGLGSIEAFF
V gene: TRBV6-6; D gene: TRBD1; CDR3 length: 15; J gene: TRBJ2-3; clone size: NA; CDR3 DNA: TGTGCCAGCAGACCCCCGGGACAGGGCACAGATACGCAGTATTTT; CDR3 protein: CASRPPGQGTDTQYF
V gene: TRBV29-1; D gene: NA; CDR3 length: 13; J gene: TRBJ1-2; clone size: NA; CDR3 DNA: TGCAGCCCCCCGGGGGGGTGGGTCTATGGCTACACCTTC; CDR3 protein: CSPPGGWVYGYTF
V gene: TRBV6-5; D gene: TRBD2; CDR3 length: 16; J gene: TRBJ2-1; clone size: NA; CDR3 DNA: TGTGCCAGCAGTTACATATTGGCTAGCGGGGAGGGCGAGCAGTTCTTC; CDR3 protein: CASSYILASGEGEQFF
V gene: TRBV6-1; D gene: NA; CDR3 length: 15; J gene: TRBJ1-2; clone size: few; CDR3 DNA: TGTGCCAGCAGTGAAGCCCAGGCAGGGCCCTATGGCTACACCTTC; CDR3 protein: CASSEAQAGPYGYTF
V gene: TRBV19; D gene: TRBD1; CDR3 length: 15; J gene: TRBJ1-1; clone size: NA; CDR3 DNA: TGTGCCAGTAGAGGGGACAGGGCAAAGAACACTGAAGCTTTCTTT; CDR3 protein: CASRGDRAKNTEAFF
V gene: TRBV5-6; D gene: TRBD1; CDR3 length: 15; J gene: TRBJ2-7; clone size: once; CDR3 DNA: TGTGCCAGCAGCTTCGGGGGGACAGGGGTTTCCGAGCAGTACTTC; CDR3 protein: CASSFGGTGVSEQYF
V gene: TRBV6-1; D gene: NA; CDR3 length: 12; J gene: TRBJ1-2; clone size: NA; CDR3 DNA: TGTGCCAGCGCTGACATGATCTATGGCTACACCTTC; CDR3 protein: CASADMIYGYTF
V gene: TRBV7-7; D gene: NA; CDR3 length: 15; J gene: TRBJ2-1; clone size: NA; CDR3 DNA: TGTGCCAGCAGCTTAGACAGGAGCTCCTACAATGAGCAGTTCTTC; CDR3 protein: CASSLDRSSYNEQFF
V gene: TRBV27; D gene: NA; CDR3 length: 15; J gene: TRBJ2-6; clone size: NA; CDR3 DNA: TGTGCCAGCAGTCTTAAGCCCTCTGGGGCCAACGTCCTGACTTTC; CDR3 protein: CASSLKPSGANVLTF
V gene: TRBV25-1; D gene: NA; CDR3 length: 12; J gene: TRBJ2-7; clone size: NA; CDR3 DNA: TGTGCCAGCAGGGGGCTGGACTACGAGCAGTACTTC; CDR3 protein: CASRGLDYEQYF
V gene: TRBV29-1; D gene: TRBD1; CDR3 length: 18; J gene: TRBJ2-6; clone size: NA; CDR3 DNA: TGCAGCGTTGAAGATAGGAGAGGGGGCAACTCTGGGGCCAACGTCCTGACTTTC; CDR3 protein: CSVEDRRGGNSGANVLTF
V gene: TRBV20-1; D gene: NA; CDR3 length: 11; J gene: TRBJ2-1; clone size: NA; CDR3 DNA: TGCAGTGCTACGACAAACAATGAGCAGTTCTTC; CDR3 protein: CSATTNNEQFF